The rows below give T cell receptor beta chains drawn from one sample of a study of spatial heterogeneity in lung cancer. TCRdb re-derived calls from the 5' RACE reads in MiXCR, one entry per CDR3 protein. The repertoire has tens of thousands of distinct CDR3 sequences, roughly a tenth of them found once; the top ten carry roughly a fifth. The sample consisted of PBMCs, taken at follow-up. The receptors shown here come from a male donor with early-stage non-small cell lung cancer. CDR3s include the opening cysteine and the closing phenylalanine or tryptophan. The size of a clone is reported for some rows only, either as once, few or many, or as a class for expanded clones.

J gene,clone size,V gene,CDR3 length,CDR3 protein
TRBJ2-4,many,TRBV5-1,14,CASSLVDSKNIQYF
TRBJ1-2,few,TRBV12-3/TRBV12-4,13,CASSSHTNYGYTF
TRBJ2-3,-,TRBV6-2/TRBV6-3,17,CASSYPIAGGPEDTQYF
TRBJ1-5,medium-sized,TRBV28,13,CASKQGAVVPQHF
TRBJ2-7,many,TRBV28,15,CASSSTGSSSYEQYF
TRBJ2-3,many,TRBV29-1,14,CSGAGTPSTDTQYF
TRBJ2-3,few,TRBV6-6,18,CASSYSFLAGGATDTQYF
TRBJ2-1,few,TRBV7-2,16,CASSLYGGNSYNEQFF
TRBJ2-3,few,TRBV9,16,CASSPRGAGGPDTQYF
TRBJ1-1,few,TRBV6-5,14,CASSFRGEDTEAFF
TRBJ1-6,many,TRBV5-4,16,CASSVGPPNDNSPLHF
TRBJ2-3,few,TRBV29-1,13,CSLRGGATDTQYF
TRBJ1-2,-,TRBV20-1,13,CSARVWTAYGYTF
TRBJ1-5,-,TRBV3-1,13,CASSQDRGQPQHF
TRBJ2-2,-,TRBV20-1,16,CSARNPGRVDTGELFF
TRBJ1-2,once,TRBV28,15,CASGPGGPLNYGYTF
TRBJ2-1,many,TRBV7-6,16,CASSLDRGYPTDEQFF
TRBJ2-7,many,TRBV4-3,15,CASSHGTGSSYEQYF